This TCR beta chain is drawn from a study of cytomegalovirus exposure and HLA in healthy donors. The CDR3 loop spans 14 amino acids. Trimming shortened V by 1 base and J by 0 bases, and 6 bases separated the two germline ends. Looked up from germline, CDR1 is MNHNS and CDR2 is SASEGT. Clones were sequenced by immunoSEQ multiplex PCR, and TCRdb holds only the in-frame ones, with some missing. The table records under 200,000 clones, less than 95% of them present only once. V is TRBV6-1 and J is TRBJ1-1; D is possibly TRBD1 (6 bases). Input material: PBMCs. The receptor was isolated from a woman aged 18-35 years in good health and CMV-seropositive. In DNA, the CDR3 is TGTGCCAGCAGTGAAGGGGGGCTGAACACTGAAGCTTTCTTT. Amino acids: CASSEGGLNTEAFF.